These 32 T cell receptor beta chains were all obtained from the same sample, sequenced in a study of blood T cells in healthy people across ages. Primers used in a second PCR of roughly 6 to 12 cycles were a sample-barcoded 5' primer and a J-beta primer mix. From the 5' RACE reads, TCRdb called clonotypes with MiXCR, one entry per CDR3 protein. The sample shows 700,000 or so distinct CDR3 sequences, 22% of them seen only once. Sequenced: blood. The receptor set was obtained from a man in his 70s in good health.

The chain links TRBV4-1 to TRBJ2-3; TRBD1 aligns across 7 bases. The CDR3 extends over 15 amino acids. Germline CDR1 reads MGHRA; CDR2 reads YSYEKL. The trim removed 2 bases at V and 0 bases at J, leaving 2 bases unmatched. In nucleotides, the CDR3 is TGCGCCAGCAGCCAACAGGGGGTGAGCACAGATACGCAGTATTTT. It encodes CASSQQGVSTDTQYF.

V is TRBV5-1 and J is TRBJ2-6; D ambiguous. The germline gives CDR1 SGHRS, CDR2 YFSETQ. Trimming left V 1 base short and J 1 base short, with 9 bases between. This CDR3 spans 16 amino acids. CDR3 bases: TGCGCCAGCAGCTTGATTACTGCGTCTGGGGCCAACGTCCTGACTTTC. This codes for CASSLITASGANVLTF.

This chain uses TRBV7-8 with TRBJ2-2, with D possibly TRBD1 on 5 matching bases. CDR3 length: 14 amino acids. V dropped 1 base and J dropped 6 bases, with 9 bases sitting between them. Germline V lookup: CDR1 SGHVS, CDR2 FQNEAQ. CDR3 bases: TGTGCCAGCAGCTTAGTGGGGCGCCCCGGGGAGCTGTTTTTT. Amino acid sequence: CASSLVGRPGELFF.

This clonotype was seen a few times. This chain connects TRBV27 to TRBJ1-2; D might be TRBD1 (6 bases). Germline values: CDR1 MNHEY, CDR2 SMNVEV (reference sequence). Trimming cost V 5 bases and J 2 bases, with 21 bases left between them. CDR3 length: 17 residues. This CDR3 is CASSRSVRGAPNYGYTF. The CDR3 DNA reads TGTGCCAGCAGTCGTTCGGTACGGGGGGCCCCCAACTATGGCTACACCTTC.

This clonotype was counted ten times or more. CDR3 DNA sequence: TGTGCCAGCAGTAGGGACACCCCCTATGGCTACACCTTC. It specifies CASSRDTPYGYTF. The genes are TRBV28 and TRBJ1-2; D might be TRBD1 (6 bases). V lost 5 bases and J 4 bases, leaving 11 bases between the germline ends. The CDR3 loop spans 13 amino acids. Germline V gene lookup returns CDR1 MDHEN and CDR2 SYDVKM.

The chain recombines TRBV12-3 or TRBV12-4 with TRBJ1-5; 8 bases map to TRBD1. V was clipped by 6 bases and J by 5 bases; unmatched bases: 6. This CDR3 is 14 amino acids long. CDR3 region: CASSGQGIHQPQHF. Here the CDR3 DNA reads TGTGCCAGCAGCGGACAGGGCATACATCAGCCCCAGCATTTT.

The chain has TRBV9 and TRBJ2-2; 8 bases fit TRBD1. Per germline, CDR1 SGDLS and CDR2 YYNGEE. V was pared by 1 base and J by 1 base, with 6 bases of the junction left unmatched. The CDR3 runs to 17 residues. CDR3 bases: TGTGCCAGCAGCGTACTTAGTGGACAGGGGAACACCGGGGAGCTGTTTTTT. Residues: CASSVLSGQGNTGELFF. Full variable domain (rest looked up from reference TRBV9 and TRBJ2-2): DSGVTQTPKHLITATGQRVTLRCSPRSGDLSVYWYQQSLDQGLQFLIQYYNGEERAKGNILERFSAQQFPDLHSELNLSSLELGDSALYFCASSVLSGQGNTGELFFGEGSRLTVL.

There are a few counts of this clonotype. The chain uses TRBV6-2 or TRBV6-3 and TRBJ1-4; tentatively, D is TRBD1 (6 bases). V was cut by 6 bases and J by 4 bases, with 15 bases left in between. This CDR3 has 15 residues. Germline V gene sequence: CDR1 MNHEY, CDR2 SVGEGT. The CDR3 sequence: CASSRTGQLNEKLFF. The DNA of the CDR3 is TGTGCCAGCAGCCGCACTGGACAGCTTAATGAAAAACTGTTTTTT.

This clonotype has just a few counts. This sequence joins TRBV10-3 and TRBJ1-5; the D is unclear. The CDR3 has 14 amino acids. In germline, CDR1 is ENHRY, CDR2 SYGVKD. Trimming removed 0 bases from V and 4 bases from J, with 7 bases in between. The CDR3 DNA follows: TGTGCCATCAGTGAGTCTCCGAAGAATCAGCCCCAGCATTTT. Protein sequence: CAISESPKNQPQHF.

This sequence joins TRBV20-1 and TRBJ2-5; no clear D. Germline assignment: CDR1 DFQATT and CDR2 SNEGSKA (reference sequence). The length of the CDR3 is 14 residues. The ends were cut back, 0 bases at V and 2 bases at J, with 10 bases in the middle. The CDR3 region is CSARDWRAQETQYF. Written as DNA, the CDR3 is TGCAGTGCTAGAGATTGGCGAGCTCAAGAGACCCAGTACTTC.

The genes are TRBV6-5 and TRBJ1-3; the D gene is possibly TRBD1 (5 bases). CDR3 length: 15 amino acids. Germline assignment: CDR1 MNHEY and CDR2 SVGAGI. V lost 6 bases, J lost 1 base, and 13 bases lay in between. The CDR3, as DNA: TGTGCCAGCAGGCGCTACGGACAATCTGGAAACACCATATATTTT. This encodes CASRRYGQSGNTIYF.

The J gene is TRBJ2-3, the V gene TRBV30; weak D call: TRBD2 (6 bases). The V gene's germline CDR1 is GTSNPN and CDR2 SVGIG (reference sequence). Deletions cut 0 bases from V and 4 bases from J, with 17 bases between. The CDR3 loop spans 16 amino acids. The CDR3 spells CAWSVLTSTFPDTQYF. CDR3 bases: TGTGCCTGGAGTGTACTAACTAGCACATTCCCAGATACGCAGTATTTT.

As DNA, the CDR3 is TGTGCCAGCAGGGCCCGCGACCAGTACTTC. Protein: CASRARDQYF. The chain employs TRBV7-2 and TRBJ2-7; D not certain. Looked up from germline, CDR1 is SGHTA and CDR2 is FQGNSA. The CDR3 consists of 10 residues. Trimming left V 6 bases short and J 10 bases short, with 10 bases between. Drawing the rest from reference TRBV7-2 and TRBJ2-7, the complete variable domain is GAGVSQSPSNKVTEKGKDVELRCDPISGHTALYWYRQSLGQGLEFLIYFQGNSAPDKSGLPSDRFSAERTGGSVSTLTIQRTQQEDSAVYLCASRARDQYFGPGTRLTVT.

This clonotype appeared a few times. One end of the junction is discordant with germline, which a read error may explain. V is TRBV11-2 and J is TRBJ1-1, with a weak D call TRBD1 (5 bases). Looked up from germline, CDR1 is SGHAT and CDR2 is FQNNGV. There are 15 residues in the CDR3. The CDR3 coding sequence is TGTGCCAGCAGCTTATATGAGGGGTCAGTCGGTGAAGCCTTCTTT. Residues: CASSLYEGSVGEAFF.

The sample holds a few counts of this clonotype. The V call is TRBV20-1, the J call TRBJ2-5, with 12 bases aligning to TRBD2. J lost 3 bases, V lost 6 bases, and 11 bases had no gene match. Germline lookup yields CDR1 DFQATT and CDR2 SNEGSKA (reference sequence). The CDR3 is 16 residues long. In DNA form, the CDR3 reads TGCAGTGCGAAAGGACTAGCGGGGTTACCGAAAGAGACCCAGTACTTC. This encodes CSAKGLAGLPKETQYF.

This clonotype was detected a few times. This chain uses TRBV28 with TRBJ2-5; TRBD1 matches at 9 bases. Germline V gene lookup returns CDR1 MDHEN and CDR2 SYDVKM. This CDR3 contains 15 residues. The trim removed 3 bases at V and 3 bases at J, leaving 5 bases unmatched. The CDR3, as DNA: TGTGCCAGCAGTTTTGGGGGGACAGGGAAAGAGACCCAGTACTTC. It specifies CASSFGGTGKETQYF.

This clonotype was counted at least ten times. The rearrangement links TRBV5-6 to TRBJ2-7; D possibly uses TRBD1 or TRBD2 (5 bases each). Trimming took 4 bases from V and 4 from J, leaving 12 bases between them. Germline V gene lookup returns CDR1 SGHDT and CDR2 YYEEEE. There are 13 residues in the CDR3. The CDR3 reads CASSPPRGYEQYF. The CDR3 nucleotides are TGTGCCAGCAGCCCTCCGAGGGGATACGAGCAGTACTTC.

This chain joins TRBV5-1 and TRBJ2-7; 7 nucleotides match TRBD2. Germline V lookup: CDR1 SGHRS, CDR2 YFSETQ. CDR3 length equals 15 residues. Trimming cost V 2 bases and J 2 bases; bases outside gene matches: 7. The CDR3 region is CASSFVAGSTYEQYF. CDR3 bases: TGCGCCAGCAGCTTCGTAGCGGGCTCTACCTACGAGCAGTACTTC.

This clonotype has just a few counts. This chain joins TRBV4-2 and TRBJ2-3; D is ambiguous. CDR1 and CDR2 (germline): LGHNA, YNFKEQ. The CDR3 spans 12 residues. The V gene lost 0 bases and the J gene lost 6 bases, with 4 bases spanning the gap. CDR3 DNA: TGTGCCAGCAGCCAAGATGTGGATACGCAGTATTTT. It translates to CASSQDVDTQYF.

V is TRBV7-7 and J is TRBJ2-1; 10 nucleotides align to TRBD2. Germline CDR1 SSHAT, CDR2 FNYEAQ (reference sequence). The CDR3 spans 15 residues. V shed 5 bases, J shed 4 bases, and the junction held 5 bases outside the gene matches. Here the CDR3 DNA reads TGTGCCAGCAGCAGAGGACTAGCGGCATACAATGAGCAGTTCTTC. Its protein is CASSRGLAAYNEQFF. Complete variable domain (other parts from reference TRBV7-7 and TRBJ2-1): GAGVSQSPRYKVTKRGQDVTLRCDPISSHATLYWYQQALGQGPEFLTYFNYEAQPDKSGLPSDRFSAERPEGSISTLTIQRTEQRDSAMYRCASSRGLAAYNEQFFGPGTRLTVL.

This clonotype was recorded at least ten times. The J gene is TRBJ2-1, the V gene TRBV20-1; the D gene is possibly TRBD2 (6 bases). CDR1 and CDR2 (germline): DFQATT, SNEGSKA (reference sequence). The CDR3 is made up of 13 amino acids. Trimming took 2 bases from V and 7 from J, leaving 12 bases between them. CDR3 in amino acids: CSARPGVSNEQFF. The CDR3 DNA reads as TGCAGTGCTAGACCGGGAGTAAGTAATGAGCAGTTCTTC.

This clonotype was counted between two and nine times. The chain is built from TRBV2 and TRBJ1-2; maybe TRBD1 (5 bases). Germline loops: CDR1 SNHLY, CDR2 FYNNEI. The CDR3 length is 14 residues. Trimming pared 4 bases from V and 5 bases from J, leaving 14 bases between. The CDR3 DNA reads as TGTGCCAGCAGTGTTAAAGGGGTTGAGTATGGCTACACCTTC. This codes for CASSVKGVEYGYTF.

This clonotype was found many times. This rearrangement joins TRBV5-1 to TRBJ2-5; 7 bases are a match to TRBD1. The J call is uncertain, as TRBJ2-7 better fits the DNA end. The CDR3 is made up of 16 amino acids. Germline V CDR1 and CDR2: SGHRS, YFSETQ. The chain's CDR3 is CASSSSIGQATYEQYF. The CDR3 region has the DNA TGCGCCAGCAGCTCCTCAATCGGACAGGCCACCTACGAGCAGTACTTC.

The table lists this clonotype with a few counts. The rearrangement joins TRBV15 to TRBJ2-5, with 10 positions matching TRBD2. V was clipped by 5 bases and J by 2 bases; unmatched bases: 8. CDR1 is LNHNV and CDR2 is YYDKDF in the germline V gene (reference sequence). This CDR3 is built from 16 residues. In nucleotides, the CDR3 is TGTGCCACCAGCCAGACGCTAGCGGGAGTTCAAGAGACCCAGTACTTC. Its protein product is CATSQTLAGVQETQYF.

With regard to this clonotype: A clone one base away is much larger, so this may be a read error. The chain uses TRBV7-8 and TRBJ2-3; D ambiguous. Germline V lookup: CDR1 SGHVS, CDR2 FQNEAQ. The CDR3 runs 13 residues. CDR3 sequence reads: CTISVTNTDTQYF. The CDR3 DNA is TGTACCATCTCGGTAACTAACACAGATACGCAGTATTTT.

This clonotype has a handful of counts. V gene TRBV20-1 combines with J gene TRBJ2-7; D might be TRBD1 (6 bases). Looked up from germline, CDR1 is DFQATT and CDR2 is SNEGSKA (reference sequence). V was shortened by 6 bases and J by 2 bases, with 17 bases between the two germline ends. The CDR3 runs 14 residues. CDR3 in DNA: TGCAGTGCACTGACAGGTAGCTTAACCTACGAGCAGTACTTC. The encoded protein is CSALTGSLTYEQYF.

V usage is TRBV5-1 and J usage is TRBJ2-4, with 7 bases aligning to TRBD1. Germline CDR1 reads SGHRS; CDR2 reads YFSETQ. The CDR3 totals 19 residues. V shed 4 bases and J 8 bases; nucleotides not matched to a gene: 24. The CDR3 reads CASSLGRMDRRMEVYIQYF. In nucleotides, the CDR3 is TGCGCCAGCAGCCTGGGTAGGATGGACAGGCGGATGGAGGTGTACATTCAGTACTTC. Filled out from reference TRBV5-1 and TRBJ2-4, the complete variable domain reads KAGVTQTPRYLIKTRGQQVTLSCSPISGHRSVSWYQQTPGQGLQFLFEYFSETQRNKGNFPGRFSGRQFSNSRSEMNVSTLELGDSALYLCASSLGRMDRRMEVYIQYFGAGTRLSVL.

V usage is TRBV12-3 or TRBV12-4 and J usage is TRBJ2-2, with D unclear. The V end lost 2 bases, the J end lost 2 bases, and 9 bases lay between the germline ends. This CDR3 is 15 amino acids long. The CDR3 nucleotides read TGTGCCAGCAGTTTAAATCTGCCTAACACCGGGGAGCTGTTTTTT. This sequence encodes CASSLNLPNTGELFF.

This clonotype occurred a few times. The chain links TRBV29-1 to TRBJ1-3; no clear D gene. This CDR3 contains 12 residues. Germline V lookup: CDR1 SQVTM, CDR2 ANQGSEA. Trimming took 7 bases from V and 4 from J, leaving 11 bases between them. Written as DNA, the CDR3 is TGCAGCGCTACCCTCGGGGGAAACACCATATATTTT. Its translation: CSATLGGNTIYF.

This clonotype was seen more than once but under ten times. CDR3 bases: TGTGCCAGCAGGAGGCAGCCCCAAGAGACCCAGTACTTC. Protein: CASRRQPQETQYF. This chain joins TRBV3-1 and TRBJ2-5; D gene unclear. The V gene lost 6 bases and the J gene lost 1 base, with 9 bases spanning the gap. The germline CDR1 and CDR2 sequences are LGHDT and YNNKEL (reference sequence). The CDR3 runs to 13 residues.

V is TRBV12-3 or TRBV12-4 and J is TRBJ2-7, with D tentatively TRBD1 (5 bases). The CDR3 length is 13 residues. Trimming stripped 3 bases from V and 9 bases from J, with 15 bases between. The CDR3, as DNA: TGTGCCAGCAGTTTTCAGAACTGGGGCCCGCAGTACGTC. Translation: CASSFQNWGPQYV.

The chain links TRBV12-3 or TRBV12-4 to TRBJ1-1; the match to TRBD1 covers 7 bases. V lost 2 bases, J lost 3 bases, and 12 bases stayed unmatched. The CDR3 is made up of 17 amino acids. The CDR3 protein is CASSLKGGYRTYTEAFF. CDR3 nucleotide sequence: TGTGCCAGCAGTTTAAAAGGGGGCTATAGAACGTACACTGAAGCTTTCTTT.